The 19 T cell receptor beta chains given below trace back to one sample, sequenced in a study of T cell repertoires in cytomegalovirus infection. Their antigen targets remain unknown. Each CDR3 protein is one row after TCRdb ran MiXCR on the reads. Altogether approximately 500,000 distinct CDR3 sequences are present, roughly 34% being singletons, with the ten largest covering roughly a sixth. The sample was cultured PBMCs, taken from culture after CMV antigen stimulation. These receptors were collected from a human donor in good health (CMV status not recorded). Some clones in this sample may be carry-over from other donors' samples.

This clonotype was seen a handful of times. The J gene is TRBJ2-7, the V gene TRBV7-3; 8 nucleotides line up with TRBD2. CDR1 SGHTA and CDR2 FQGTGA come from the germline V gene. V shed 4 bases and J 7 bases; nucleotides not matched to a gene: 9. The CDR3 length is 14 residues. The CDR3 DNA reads TGTGCCAGCAGCTACGGGACTAGTTCGCGGGAGCAGTACTTC. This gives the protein CASSYGTSSREQYF.

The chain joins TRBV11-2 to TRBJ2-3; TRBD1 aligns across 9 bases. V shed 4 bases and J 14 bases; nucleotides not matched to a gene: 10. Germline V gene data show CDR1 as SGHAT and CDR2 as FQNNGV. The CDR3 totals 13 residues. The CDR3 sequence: CASSSDRDRVGYF. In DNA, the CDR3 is TGTGCCAGCAGCTCAGACCGGGACAGGGTGGGGTATTTT.

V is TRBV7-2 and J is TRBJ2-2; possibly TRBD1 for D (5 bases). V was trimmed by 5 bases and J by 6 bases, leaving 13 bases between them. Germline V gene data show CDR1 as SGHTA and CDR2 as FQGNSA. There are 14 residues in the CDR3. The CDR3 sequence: CASSQDRQSGELFF. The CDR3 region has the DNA TGTGCCAGCAGCCAGGACCGACAGTCCGGGGAGCTGTTTTTT.

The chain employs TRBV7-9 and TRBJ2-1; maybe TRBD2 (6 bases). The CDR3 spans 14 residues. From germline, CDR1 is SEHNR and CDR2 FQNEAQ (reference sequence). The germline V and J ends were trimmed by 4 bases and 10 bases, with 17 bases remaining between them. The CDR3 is CASSSGLALIEQFF. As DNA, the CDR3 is TGTGCCAGCAGCTCGGGACTTGCCCTGATCGAGCAGTTCTTC. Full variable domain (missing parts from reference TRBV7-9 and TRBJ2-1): DTGVSQNPRHKITKRGQNVTFRCDPISEHNRLYWYRQTLGQGPEFLTYFQNEAQLEKSRLLSDRFSAERPKGSFSTLEIQRTEQGDSAMYLCASSSGLALIEQFFGPGTRLTVL.

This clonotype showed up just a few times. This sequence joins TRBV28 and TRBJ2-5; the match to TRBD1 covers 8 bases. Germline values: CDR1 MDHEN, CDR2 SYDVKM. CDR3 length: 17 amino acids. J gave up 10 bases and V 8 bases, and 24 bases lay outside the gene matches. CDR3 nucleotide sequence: TGTGCCAGCGAGTCCCGTTCGGCGACAGGGGCGGTTGAGGGCCAGTACTTC. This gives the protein CASESRSATGAVEGQYF.

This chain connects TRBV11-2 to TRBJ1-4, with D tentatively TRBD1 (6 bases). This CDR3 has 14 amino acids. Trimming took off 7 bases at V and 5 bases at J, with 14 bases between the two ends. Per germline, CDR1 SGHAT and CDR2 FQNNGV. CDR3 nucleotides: TGTGCCAGCACCCCCGGGCAGGGGAATGAAAAACTGTTTTTT. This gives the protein CASTPGQGNEKLFF.

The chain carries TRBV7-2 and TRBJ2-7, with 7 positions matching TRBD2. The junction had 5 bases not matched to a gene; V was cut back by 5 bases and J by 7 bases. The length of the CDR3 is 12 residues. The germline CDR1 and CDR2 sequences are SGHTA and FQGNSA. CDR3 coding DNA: TGTGCCAGCAGCCAACAGCGGGGAGAGCAGTACTTC. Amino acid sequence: CASSQQRGEQYF.

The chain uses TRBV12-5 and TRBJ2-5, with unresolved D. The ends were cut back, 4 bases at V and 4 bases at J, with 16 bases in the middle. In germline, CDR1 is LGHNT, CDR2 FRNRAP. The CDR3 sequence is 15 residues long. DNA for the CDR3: TGTGCTAGTGGTTCCGGACCTCCTGCCAGAGAGACCCAGTACTTC. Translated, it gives CASGSGPPARETQYF.

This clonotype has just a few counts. CDR3 coding DNA: TGTGCCAGCACCAATAGCGGGATGTACAATGAGCAGTTCTTC. Residues: CASTNSGMYNEQFF. V gene TRBV27 combines with J gene TRBJ2-1; the match to TRBD2 covers 8 bases. The trim removed 7 bases at V and 4 bases at J, leaving 6 bases unmatched. Germline V gene sequence: CDR1 MNHEY, CDR2 SMNVEV (reference sequence). The CDR3 has 14 residues.

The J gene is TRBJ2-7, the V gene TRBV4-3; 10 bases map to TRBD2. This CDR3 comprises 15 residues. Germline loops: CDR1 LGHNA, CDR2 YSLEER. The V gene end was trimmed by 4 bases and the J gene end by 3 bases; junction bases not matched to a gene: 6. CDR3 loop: CASSPIAGGGYEQYF. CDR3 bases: TGCGCCAGCAGCCCGATAGCGGGAGGAGGCTACGAGCAGTACTTC.

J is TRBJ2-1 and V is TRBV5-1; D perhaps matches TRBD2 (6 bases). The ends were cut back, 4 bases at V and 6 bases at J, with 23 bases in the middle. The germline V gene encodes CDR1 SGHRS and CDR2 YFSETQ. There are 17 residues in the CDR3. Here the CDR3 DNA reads TGCGCCAGCAGCCTTGGACGGGGACTTGCTGAAATCAATGAGCAGTTCTTC. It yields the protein CASSLGRGLAEINEQFF.

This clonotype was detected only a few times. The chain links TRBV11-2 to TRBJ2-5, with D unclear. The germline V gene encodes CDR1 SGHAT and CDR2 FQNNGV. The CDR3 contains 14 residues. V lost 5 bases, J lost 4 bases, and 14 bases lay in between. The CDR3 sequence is CASSPNSVGETQYF. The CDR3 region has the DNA TGTGCCAGCAGCCCAAATTCTGTCGGAGAGACCCAGTACTTC.

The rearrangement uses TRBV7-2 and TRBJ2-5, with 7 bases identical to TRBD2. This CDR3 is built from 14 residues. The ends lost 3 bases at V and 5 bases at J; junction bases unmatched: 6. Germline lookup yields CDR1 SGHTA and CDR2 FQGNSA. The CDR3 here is CASSFFSGQETQYF. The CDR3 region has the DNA TGTGCCAGCAGCTTTTTTAGCGGGCAGGAGACCCAGTACTTC.

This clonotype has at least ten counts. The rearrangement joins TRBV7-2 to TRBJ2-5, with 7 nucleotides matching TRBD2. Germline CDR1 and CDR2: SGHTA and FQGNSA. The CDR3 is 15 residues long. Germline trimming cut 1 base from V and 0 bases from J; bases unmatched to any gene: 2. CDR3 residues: CASSLDGGYQETQYF. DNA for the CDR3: TGTGCCAGCAGCTTAGACGGGGGGTACCAAGAGACCCAGTACTTC. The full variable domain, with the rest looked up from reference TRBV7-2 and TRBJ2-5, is GAGVSQSPSNKVTEKGKDVELRCDPISGHTALYWYRQSLGQGLEFLIYFQGNSAPDKSGLPSDRFSAERTGGSVSTLTIQRTQQEDSAVYLCASSLDGGYQETQYFGPGTRLLVL.

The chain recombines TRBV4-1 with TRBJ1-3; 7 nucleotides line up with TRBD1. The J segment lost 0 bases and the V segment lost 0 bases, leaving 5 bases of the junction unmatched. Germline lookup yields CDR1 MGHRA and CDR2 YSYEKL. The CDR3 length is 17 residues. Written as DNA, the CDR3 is TGCGCCAGCAGCCAAGAGACAGGGTCAAGCTCTGGAAACACCATATATTTT. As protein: CASSQETGSSSGNTIYF.

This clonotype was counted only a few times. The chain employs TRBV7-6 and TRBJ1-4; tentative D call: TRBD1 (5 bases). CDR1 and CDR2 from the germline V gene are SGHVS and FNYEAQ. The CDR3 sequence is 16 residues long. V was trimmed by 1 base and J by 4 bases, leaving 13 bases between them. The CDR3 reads CASSLGGTGLNEKLFF. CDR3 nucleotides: TGTGCCAGCAGCTTAGGCGGGACTGGGCTTAATGAAAAACTGTTTTTT.

The CDR3 protein is CASSFSGTSWYEQYF. The CDR3 DNA reads as TGTGCCAGCAGCTTCTCCGGGACTAGCTGGTACGAGCAGTACTTC. V and J are TRBV7-2 and TRBJ2-7, with 9 bases fitting TRBD2. This CDR3 is 15 amino acids long. V lost 3 bases to trimming and J lost 4 bases; unmatched junction nucleotides: 7. Per the germline V gene, CDR1 is SGHTA and CDR2 is FQGNSA.

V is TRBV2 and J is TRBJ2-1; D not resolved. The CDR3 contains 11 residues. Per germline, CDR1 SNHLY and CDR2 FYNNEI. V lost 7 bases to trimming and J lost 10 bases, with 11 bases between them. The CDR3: CASIETAEQFF. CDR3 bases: TGTGCCAGCATTGAGACGGCGGAGCAGTTCTTC. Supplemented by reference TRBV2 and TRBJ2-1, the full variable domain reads EPEVTQTPSHQVTQMGQEVILRCVPISNHLYFYWYRQILGQKVEFLVSFYNNEISEKSEIFDDQFSVERPDGSNFTLKIRSTKLEDSAMYFCASIETAEQFFGPGTRLTVL.

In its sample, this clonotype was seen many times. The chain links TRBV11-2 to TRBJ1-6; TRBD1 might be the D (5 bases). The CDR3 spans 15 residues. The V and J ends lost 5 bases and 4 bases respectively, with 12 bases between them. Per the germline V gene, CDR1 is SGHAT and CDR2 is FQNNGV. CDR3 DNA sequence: TGTGCCAGCAGCACCGGGACGGATTATAATTCACCCCTCCACTTT. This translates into CASSTGTDYNSPLHF.